These 10 T cell receptor beta chains share one sample of origin, sequenced in a study of CD8 T cells in Susac syndrome. Random hexamers primed reverse transcription of 0.5 to 1 ug RNA. TCRdb re-called the immunoSEQ multiplex PCR reads with MiXCR, one entry per CDR3 protein. The data hold approximately 280,000 distinct CDR3 sequences, with roughly 84% observed a single time. The specimen sequenced was CD8+ T cells from PBMCs. The origin of the receptors is a human donor with multiple sclerosis.

This clonotype was recorded only once. The genes are TRBV28 and TRBJ2-3; 7 bases align to TRBD2. V lost 6 bases, J lost 6 bases, and 21 bases stayed unmatched. Germline V lookup: CDR1 MDHEN, CDR2 SYDVKM. This CDR3 is 18 amino acids long. For the CDR3, the DNA is TGTGCCAGCAGGGGACTGACGGGACTAACACTTCTCGTTGATACGCAGTATTTT. The encoded protein is CASRGLTGLTLLVDTQYF.

This clonotype was recorded a few times. The rearrangement joins TRBV27 to TRBJ1-5; a weak D match, TRBD1 (5 bases). The V and J ends lost 0 bases and 5 bases respectively, with 14 bases between them. The CDR3 spans 16 residues. The germline gives CDR1 MNHEY, CDR2 SMNVEV (reference sequence). CDR3: CASSLSGGEFDQPQHF. The CDR3 coding sequence is TGTGCCAGCAGTTTATCGGGGGGGGAATTCGATCAGCCCCAGCATTTT.

The chain employs TRBV14 and TRBJ1-4; possible D gene TRBD1, 6 bases. Germline assignment: CDR1 SGHDN and CDR2 FVKESK. V lost 5 bases, J lost 6 bases, and 10 bases lay in between. The CDR3 is 13 residues long. The CDR3 DNA sequence: TGTGCCAGCAGCGCGGGGGGGCATGAAAAACTGTTTTTT. It translates to CASSAGGHEKLFF.

The rearrangement joins TRBV27 to TRBJ2-1, with D possibly being TRBD1 (5 bases). There are 11 residues in the CDR3. Per the germline V gene, CDR1 is MNHEY and CDR2 is SMNVEV (reference sequence). V was cut by 3 bases and J by 12 bases, with 9 bases left in between. This CDR3 is CASSFSGAQFF. The CDR3 coding sequence is TGTGCCAGCAGTTTCAGTGGGGCGCAGTTCTTC.

The chain links TRBV7-9 to TRBJ2-7; the match to TRBD2 covers 8 bases. The V and J ends lost 8 bases and 0 bases, in that order; junction bases with no gene match: 9. Germline loops: CDR1 SEHNR, CDR2 FQNEAQ (reference sequence). This CDR3 contains 15 residues. CDR3 sequence (DNA): TGTGCCAGCGTCGGGCGGCGGGGGGTCTCCTACGAGCAGTACTTC. Amino acids: CASVGRRGVSYEQYF.

V usage is TRBV20-1 and J usage is TRBJ2-7, with 9 positions matching TRBD2. The CDR3 totals 15 residues. Germline CDR1 reads DFQATT; CDR2 reads SNEGSKA (reference sequence). V trimming: 6 bases; J trimming: 4 bases; junction bases outside the gene matches: 13. The CDR3 here is CSAPIRSGRAYEQYF. The CDR3 region has the DNA TGCAGTGCACCAATTCGTAGCGGGAGAGCATACGAGCAGTACTTC.

The V call is TRBV27, the J call TRBJ2-3; D unresolved. Between the trimmed V and J ends, which lost 1 base and 4 bases, there was a span of 12 bases. The length of the CDR3 is 15 residues. Germline values: CDR1 MNHEY, CDR2 SMNVEV (reference sequence). This CDR3 is CASSLFRSSSDTQYF. The CDR3 DNA reads TGTGCCAGCAGTTTATTTCGTAGCTCATCAGATACGCAGTATTTT.

This clonotype was detected only a few times. V gene TRBV27 combines with J gene TRBJ2-7, with a tentative D call TRBD2 (6 bases). CDR1 is MNHEY, CDR2 SMNVEV, per germline (reference sequence). The CDR3 is made up of 13 amino acids. V was pared by 6 bases and J by 2 bases, with 11 bases between. This CDR3 is CASSLAATYEQYF. Here the CDR3 DNA reads TGTGCCAGCAGCTTAGCGGCCACCTACGAGCAGTACTTC.

The chain uses TRBV28 and TRBJ1-5; no firm D call. V shed 2 bases and J shed 1 base, with 6 bases lying between them. The CDR3 is 14 amino acids. Germline-derived CDR1 and CDR2 are MDHEN and SYDVKM. This CDR3 reads CASSLEKSNQPQHF. The CDR3 DNA reads TGTGCCAGCAGTTTAGAAAAGAGCAATCAGCCCCAGCATTTT.

The chain joins TRBV5-1 to TRBJ2-1; TRBD2 matches at 7 bases. Unmatched junction bases numbered 9, after V lost 2 bases and J lost 7 bases. The CDR3 covers 15 residues. Germline CDR1 and CDR2: SGHRS and YFSETQ. CDR3 sequence reads: CASSFRWEGLNEQFF. The CDR3 nucleotides read TGCGCCAGCAGCTTTAGGTGGGAGGGCCTAAATGAGCAGTTCTTC. The full variable domain, rest sourced from reference TRBV5-1 and TRBJ2-1, is KAGVTQTPRYLIKTRGQQVTLSCSPISGHRSVSWYQQTPGQGLQFLFEYFSETQRNKGNFPGRFSGRQFSNSRSEMNVSTLELGDSALYLCASSFRWEGLNEQFFGPGTRLTVL.